This T cell receptor (beta chain) was profiled in a study of blood T cell repertoires in COVID-19. Study overall: There were acute and convalescent COVID-19 samples, and they came from the United States, Italy and Spain. T cells, B-cell-depleted T cells, or PBMCs supplied cDNA or gDNA.

Germline lookup yields CDR1 SGHAT and CDR2 FQDESV (reference sequence). V lost 5 bases, J lost 5 bases, and 18 bases lay in between. The CDR3 loop spans 15 amino acids. This clone appeared once. As originally analysed: Amplified reference gene primers provided the basis for estimating nucleated cell counts. TCRdb's copy holds only in-frame clones and misses some; the assay was immunoSEQ multiplex PCR. V, J and clone size derive from that table, while D and trimming were established from the DNA sequence. The sample carries approximately 160,000 clones, 84% recorded once. This receptor was obtained from a man aged 40-49 years who had recovered from COVID-19. V usage is TRBV11-1 and J usage is TRBJ2-5, with D possibly being TRBD2 (6 bases). The sequenced sample consisted of peripheral blood. The CDR3 DNA is TGTGCCAGCAGCCCCTGGGGACTTAGGTTGGAGACCCAGTACTTC. It encodes CASSPWGLRLETQYF. The whole variable domain, filled in from reference TRBV11-1 and TRBJ2-5, reads EAEVAQSPRYKITEKSQAVAFWCDPISGHATLYWYRQILGQGPELLVQFQDESVVDDSQLPKDRFSAERLKGVDSTLKIQPAELGDSAMYLCASSPWGLRLETQYFGPGTRLLVL.